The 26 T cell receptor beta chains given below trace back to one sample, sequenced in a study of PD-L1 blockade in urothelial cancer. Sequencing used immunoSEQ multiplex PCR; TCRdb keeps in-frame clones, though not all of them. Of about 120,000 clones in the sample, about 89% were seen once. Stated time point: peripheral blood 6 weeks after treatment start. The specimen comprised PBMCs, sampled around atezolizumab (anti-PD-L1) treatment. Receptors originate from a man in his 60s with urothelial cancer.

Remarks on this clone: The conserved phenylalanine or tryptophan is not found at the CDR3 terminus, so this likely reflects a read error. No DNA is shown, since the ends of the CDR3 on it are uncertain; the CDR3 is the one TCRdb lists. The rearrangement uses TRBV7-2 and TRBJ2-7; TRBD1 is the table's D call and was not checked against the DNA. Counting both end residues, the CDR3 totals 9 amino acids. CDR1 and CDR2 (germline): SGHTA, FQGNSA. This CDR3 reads CASSLRSQG.

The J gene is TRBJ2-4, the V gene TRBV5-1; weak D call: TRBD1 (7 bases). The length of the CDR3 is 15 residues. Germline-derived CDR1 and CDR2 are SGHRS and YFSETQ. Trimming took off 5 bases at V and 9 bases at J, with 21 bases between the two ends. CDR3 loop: CASSKEGAKSAIQYF. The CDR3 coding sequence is TGCGCCAGCAGTAAGGAGGGGGCGAAATCGGCCATTCAGTACTTC.

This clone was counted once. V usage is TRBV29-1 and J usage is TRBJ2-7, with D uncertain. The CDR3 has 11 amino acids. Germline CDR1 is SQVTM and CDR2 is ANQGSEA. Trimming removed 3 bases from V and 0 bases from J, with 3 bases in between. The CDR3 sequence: CSVDISYEQYF. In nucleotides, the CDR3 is TGCAGCGTTGACATCTCCTACGAGCAGTACTTC.

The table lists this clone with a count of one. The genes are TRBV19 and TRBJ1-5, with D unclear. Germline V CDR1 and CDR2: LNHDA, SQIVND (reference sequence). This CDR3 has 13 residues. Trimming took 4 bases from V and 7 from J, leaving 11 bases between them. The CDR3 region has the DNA TGTGCCAGTAGTAGCGGCGCTTTGCAGCCCCAGCATTTT. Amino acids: CASSSGALQPQHF.

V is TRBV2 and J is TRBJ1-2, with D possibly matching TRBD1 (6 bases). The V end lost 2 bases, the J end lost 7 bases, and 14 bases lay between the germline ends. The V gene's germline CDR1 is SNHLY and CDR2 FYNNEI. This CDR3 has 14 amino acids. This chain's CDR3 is CASSELGLGGGYTF. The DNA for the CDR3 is TGTGCCAGCAGTGAACTGGGGTTAGGGGGTGGCTACACCTTC.

The CDR3 reads CASRRGGGRNGYTF. The CDR3 DNA reads as TGTGCAAGTCGACGCGGCGGGGGTCGAAATGGCTACACCTTC. The J gene is TRBJ1-2, the V gene TRBV12-2. TRBV12-2 is noted as a pseudogene. CDR3 length equals 14 residues.

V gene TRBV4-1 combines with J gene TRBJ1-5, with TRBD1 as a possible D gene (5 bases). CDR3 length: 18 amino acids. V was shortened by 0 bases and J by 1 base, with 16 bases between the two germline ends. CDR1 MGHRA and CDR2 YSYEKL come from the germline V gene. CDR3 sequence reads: CASSQELGGEQSNQPQHF. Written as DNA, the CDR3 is TGCGCCAGCAGCCAAGAACTCGGGGGTGAGCAAAGCAATCAGCCCCAGCATTTT.

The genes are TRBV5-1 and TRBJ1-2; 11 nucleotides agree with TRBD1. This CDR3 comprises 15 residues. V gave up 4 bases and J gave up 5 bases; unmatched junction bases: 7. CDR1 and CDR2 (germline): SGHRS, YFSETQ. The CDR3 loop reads CASSPDRGRAYGYTF. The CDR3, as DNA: TGCGCCAGCAGCCCGGACAGGGGGCGAGCGTATGGCTACACCTTC. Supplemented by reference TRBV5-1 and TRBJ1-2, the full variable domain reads KAGVTQTPRYLIKTRGQQVTLSCSPISGHRSVSWYQQTPGQGLQFLFEYFSETQRNKGNFPGRFSGRQFSNSRSEMNVSTLELGDSALYLCASSPDRGRAYGYTFGSGTRLTVV.

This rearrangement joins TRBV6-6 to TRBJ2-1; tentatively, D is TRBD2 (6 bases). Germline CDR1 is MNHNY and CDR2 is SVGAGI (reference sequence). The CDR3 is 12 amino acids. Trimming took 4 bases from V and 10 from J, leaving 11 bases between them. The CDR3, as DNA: TGTGCCAGCAGTTCCCCCGGACTAGAGCAGTTCTTC. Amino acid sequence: CASSSPGLEQFF.

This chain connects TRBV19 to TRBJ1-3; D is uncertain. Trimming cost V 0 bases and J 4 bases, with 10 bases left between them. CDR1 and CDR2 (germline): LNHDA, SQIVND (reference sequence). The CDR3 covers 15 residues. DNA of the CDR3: TGTGCCAGTAGTATAGATCGAAGAGGAGGAAACACCATATATTTT. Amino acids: CASSIDRRGGNTIYF.

The CDR3 protein is CASSPAGGELFF. The CDR3 DNA is TGTGCCAGCAGCCCCGCGGGCGGGGAGCTGTTTTTT. The chain carries TRBV5-4 and TRBJ2-2; the D gene is possibly TRBD2 (5 bases). CDR3 length: 12 amino acids. Trimming pared 4 bases from V and 7 bases from J, leaving 8 bases between. Germline CDR1 reads SGHNT; CDR2 reads YYREEE (reference sequence). The full variable domain, completed using reference TRBV5-4 and TRBJ2-2, is ETGVTQSPTHLIKTRGQQVTLRCSSQSGHNTVSWYQQALGQGPQFIFQYYREEENGRGNFPPRFSGLQFPNYSSELNVNALELDDSALYLCASSPAGGELFFGEGSRLTVL.

The CDR3 reads CASSEVRAGTDTQYF. The CDR3 DNA is TGTGCCAGCAGTGAAGTCCGAGCGGGCACAGATACGCAGTATTTT. The chain links TRBV25-1 to TRBJ2-3; perhaps TRBD2 as D (5 bases). This CDR3 region has 15 residues. CDR1 MGHDK and CDR2 SYGVNS come from the germline V gene. V was trimmed by 2 bases and J by 1 base, leaving 10 bases between them.

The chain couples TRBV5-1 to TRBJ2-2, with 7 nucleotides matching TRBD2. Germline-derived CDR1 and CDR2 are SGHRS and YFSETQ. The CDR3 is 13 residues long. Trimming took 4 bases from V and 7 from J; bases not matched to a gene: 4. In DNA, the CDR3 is TGCGCCAGCAGCCCCAGGGAGGGCGGGGAGCTGTTTTTT. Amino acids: CASSPREGGELFF.

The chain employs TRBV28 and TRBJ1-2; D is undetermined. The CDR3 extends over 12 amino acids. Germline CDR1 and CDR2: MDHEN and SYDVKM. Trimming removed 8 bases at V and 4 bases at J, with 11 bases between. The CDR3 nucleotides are TGTGCCAGCTGGGAGAACCTCTATGGCTACACCTTC. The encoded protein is CASWENLYGYTF.

The CDR3 protein is CASSEVLAGAEKETQYF. CDR3 DNA: TGTGCCAGCAGTGAAGTTCTAGCGGGGGCCGAAAAAGAGACCCAGTACTTC. The rearrangement links TRBV6-1 to TRBJ2-5, with 10 bases that match TRBD2. CDR3 size: 17 residues. Germline CDR1 is MNHNS and CDR2 is SASEGT. Trimming at V came to 1 base and at J to 3 bases, leaving 8 bases not matched to a gene.

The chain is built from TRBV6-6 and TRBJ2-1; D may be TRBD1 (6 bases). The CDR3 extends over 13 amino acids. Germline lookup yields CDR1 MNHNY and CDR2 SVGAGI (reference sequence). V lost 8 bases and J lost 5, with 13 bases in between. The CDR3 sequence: CASGSRGNNEQFF. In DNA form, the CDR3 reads TGTGCCAGCGGCTCAAGGGGGAACAATGAGCAGTTCTTC.

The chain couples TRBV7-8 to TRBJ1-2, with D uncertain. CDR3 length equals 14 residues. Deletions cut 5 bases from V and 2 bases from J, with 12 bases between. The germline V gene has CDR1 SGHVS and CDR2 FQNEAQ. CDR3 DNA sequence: TGTGCCAGCAGCCTCTCGTCAGTGAACTATGGCTACACCTTC. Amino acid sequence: CASSLSSVNYGYTF.

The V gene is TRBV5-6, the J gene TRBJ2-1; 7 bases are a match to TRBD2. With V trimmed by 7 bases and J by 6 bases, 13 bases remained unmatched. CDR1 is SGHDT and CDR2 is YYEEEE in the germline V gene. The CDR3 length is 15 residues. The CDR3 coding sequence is TGTGCCAGCGGTAGAGCGGGACCCGGGGGCAATGAGCAGTTCTTC. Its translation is CASGRAGPGGNEQFF.

In DNA form, the CDR3 reads TGTGCCAGCAGCTTAGGACAGAAGGAGCAGTTCTTC. Its translation is CASSLGQKEQFF. This chain links TRBV7-8 with TRBJ2-1, with a tentative D call TRBD1 (5 bases). Germline values: CDR1 SGHVS, CDR2 FQNEAQ. Trimming pared 1 base from V and 10 bases from J, leaving 8 bases between. The CDR3 spans 12 residues.

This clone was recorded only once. CDR3 protein: CASSDLFGQGLYGYTF. The CDR3 DNA reads TGTGCCAGCAGCGACCTATTCGGCCAGGGATTATATGGCTACACCTTC. This chain links TRBV5-6 with TRBJ1-2, with D perhaps TRBD1 (5 bases). The CDR3 has 16 residues. The ends were cut back, 4 bases at V and 5 bases at J, with 21 bases in the middle. Germline V gene lookup returns CDR1 SGHDT and CDR2 YYEEEE. Full variable domain (outside the CDR3, taken from reference TRBV5-6 and TRBJ1-2): DAGVTQSPTHLIKTRGQQVTLRCSPKSGHDTVSWYQQALGQGPQFIFQYYEEEERQRGNFPDRFSGHQFPNYSSELNVNALLLGDSALYLCASSDLFGQGLYGYTFGSGTRLTVV.

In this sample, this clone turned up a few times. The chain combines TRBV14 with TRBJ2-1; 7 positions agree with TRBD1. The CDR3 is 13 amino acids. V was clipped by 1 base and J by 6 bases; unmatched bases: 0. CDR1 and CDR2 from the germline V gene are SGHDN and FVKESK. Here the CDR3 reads CASSQGTGNEQFF. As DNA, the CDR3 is TGTGCCAGCAGCCAAGGGACAGGCAATGAGCAGTTCTTC.

CDR3 region: CASRLMGVAALGTNEQFF. CDR3 nucleotides: TGTGCCAGCAGGCTAATGGGGGTAGCGGCCCTGGGAACCAATGAGCAGTTCTTC. The chain recombines TRBV27 with TRBJ2-1; tentatively, D is TRBD2 (6 bases). CDR3 length: 18 residues. The V end lost 6 bases, the J end lost 6 bases, and 27 bases lay between the germline ends. Germline assignment: CDR1 MNHEY and CDR2 SMNVEV (reference sequence).

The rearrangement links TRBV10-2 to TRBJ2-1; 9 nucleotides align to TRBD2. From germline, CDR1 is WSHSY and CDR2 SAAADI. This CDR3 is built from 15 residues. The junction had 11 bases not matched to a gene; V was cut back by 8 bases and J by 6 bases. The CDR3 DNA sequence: TGCGCCAGCTTCTCAGGAGTAGCGGGAGTCAATGAGCAGTTCTTC. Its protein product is CASFSGVAGVNEQFF.

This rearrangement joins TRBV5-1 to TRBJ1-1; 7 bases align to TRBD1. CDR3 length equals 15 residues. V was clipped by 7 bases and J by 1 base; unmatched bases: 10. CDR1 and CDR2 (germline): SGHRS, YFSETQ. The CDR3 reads CASGIQGSGNTEAFF. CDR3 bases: TGCGCCAGCGGCATACAGGGGTCTGGGAACACTGAAGCTTTCTTT.

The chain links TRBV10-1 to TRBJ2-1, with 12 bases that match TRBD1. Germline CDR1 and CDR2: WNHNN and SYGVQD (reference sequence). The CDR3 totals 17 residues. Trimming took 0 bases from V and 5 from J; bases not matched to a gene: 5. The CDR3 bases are TGCGCCAGCAGTGAGTCGAGGGACAGGGGGCAAGACAATGAGCAGTTCTTC. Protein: CASSESRDRGQDNEQFF.

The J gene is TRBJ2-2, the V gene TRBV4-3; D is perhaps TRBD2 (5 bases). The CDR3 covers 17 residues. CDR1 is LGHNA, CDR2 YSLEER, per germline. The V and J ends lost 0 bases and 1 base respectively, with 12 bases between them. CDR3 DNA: TGCGCCAGCAGCCAAGATAAGCGGAGCAGGAACACCGGGGAGCTGTTTTTT. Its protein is CASSQDKRSRNTGELFF.